Listed here are 13 T cell receptor beta chains from one sample, sequenced in a study of PD-L1 blockade in urothelial cancer. The data were produced by immunoSEQ multiplex PCR, yet TCRdb's version contains in-frame clones alone and is incomplete. The data contain about 87,000 clones, roughly 90% of them singletons. Noted time point: pretreatment peripheral blood. The sample consisted of PBMCs, taken around atezolizumab (anti-PD-L1) treatment. The receptors here all came from a woman older than 75 with urothelial cancer.

The chain is built from TRBV19 and TRBJ2-7; D perhaps matches TRBD2 (5 bases). Germline CDR1 LNHDA, CDR2 SQIVND (reference sequence). Trimming cost V 6 bases and J 1 base, with 13 bases left between them. CDR3 length: 14 amino acids. The CDR3 DNA reads TGTGCCAGTAGCCGACTGACGGGGTCCTACGAGCAGTACTTC. Encoded protein: CASSRLTGSYEQYF.

This clone is a singleton in its sample. The chain is built from TRBV7-9 and TRBJ2-7, with a possible D match to TRBD2 (5 bases). Deletions cut 2 bases from V and 7 bases from J, with 18 bases between. Germline CDR1 is SEHNR and CDR2 is FQNEAQ (reference sequence). CDR3 length: 15 amino acids. The CDR3 nucleotides are TGTGCCAGCAGCTTAATGGTCCGGGGAGTAGAAGAGCAGTACTTC. Its protein is CASSLMVRGVEEQYF. Full variable domain (outside the CDR3, taken from reference TRBV7-9 and TRBJ2-7): DTGVSQNPRHKITKRGQNVTFRCDPISEHNRLYWYRQTLGQGPEFLTYFQNEAQLEKSRLLSDRFSAERPKGSFSTLEIQRTEQGDSAMYLCASSLMVRGVEEQYFGPGTRLTVT.

The rearrangement joins TRBV5-5 to TRBJ2-7, with 9 nucleotides matching TRBD1. CDR3 length: 15 residues. Germline CDR1 and CDR2: SGHKS and YYEKEE (reference sequence). The trim removed 4 bases at V and 3 bases at J, leaving 8 bases unmatched. The CDR3 region has the DNA TGTGCCAGCAGCGGGGACAGGGCGGGCTACTACGAGCAGTACTTC. Translated: CASSGDRAGYYEQYF.

This clone has a single count. The chain uses TRBV7-3 and TRBJ2-2, with D perhaps matching TRBD1 (6 bases). Germline lookup yields CDR1 SGHTA and CDR2 FQGTGA. Between the trimmed V and J ends, which lost 0 bases and 6 bases, there was a span of 14 bases. This CDR3 comprises 16 residues. CDR3 amino acids: CASSLTGRGLSGELFF. The CDR3 DNA is TGTGCCAGCAGCTTAACAGGCAGGGGTTTGTCCGGGGAGCTGTTTTTT.

The chain uses TRBV7-8 and TRBJ2-7; 8 nucleotides line up with TRBD1. V trimming: 2 bases; J trimming: 3 bases; junction bases outside the gene matches: 9. Germline V gene sequence: CDR1 SGHVS, CDR2 FQNEAQ. This CDR3 is 16 amino acids long. The DNA for the CDR3 is TGTGCCAGCAGCTTAAGCCCCGGGACAGGCAACTACGAGCAGTACTTC. Translation: CASSLSPGTGNYEQYF. The entire variable domain, with the rest obtained from reference TRBV7-8 and TRBJ2-7, is as follows: GAGVSQSPRYKVAKRGQDVALRCDPISGHVSLFWYQQALGQGPEFLTYFQNEAQLDKSGLPSDRFFAERPEGSVSTLKIQRTQQEDSAVYLCASSLSPGTGNYEQYFGPGTRLTVT.

The genes are TRBV23-1 and TRBJ2-1; D remains ambiguous. TRBV23-1 is treated as an ORF (open reading frame) with a function not yet certain. There are 15 residues in the CDR3. V gave up 3 bases and J gave up 2 bases, with 11 bases separating them. The CDR3 DNA reads TGCGCCAGCAGTCATACGGGTCGCCCCTACAATGAGCAGTTCTTC. It encodes CASSHTGRPYNEQFF.

The chain uses TRBV5-1 and TRBJ2-7, with TRBD2 matching 9 bases. Trimming removed 1 base from V and 6 bases from J; junction bases left unmatched: 8. This CDR3 contains 15 residues. Germline values: CDR1 SGHRS, CDR2 YFSETQ. CDR3 coding DNA: TGCGCCAGCAGCTTGTTGTTAGCGGGAGTAGGCGAGCAGTACTTC. As protein: CASSLLLAGVGEQYF.

The chain links TRBV27 to TRBJ2-1; D remains unclear. CDR3 length: 16 amino acids. Between the trimmed V and J ends, which lost 3 bases and 4 bases, there was a span of 16 bases. Germline assignment: CDR1 MNHEY and CDR2 SMNVEV (reference sequence). CDR3 coding DNA: TGTGCCAGCAGTTTTTGGGCCTCTGCCTGGTACAATGAGCAGTTCTTC. This codes for CASSFWASAWYNEQFF.

This chain links TRBV5-6 with TRBJ1-1, with D possibly being TRBD1 (6 bases). CDR1 and CDR2 from the germline V gene are SGHDT and YYEEEE. The CDR3 consists of 14 residues. V gave up 4 bases and J gave up 11 bases, with 21 bases separating them. In nucleotides, the CDR3 is TGTGCCAGCAGCCTGGGGGTGGGGGCGCGGCGGGCTTTCTTT. As protein: CASSLGVGARRAFF. Full variable domain (rest looked up from reference TRBV5-6 and TRBJ1-1): DAGVTQSPTHLIKTRGQQVTLRCSPKSGHDTVSWYQQALGQGPQFIFQYYEEEERQRGNFPDRFSGHQFPNYSSELNVNALLLGDSALYLCASSLGVGARRAFFGQGTRLTVV.

This clone came up a few times. This chain joins TRBV28 and TRBJ1-2; D gene uncertain. Per the germline V gene, CDR1 is MDHEN and CDR2 is SYDVKM. Between the trimmed V and J ends, which lost 5 bases and 7 bases, there was a span of 14 bases. The CDR3 runs 13 residues. In DNA form, the CDR3 reads TGTGCCAGCAGTGGGGTTCGGGATGGTGGCTACACCTTC. Translated: CASSGVRDGGYTF.

This clone was counted a single time. The chain employs TRBV28 and TRBJ2-7; the match to TRBD1 covers 7 bases. Germline assignment: CDR1 MDHEN and CDR2 SYDVKM. V was clipped by 5 bases and J by 6 bases; unmatched bases: 13. The length of the CDR3 is 15 residues. DNA of the CDR3: TGTGCCAGCAGTAGTAGACAGGGCCCTTGGGGCGAGCAGTACTTC. Protein product: CASSSRQGPWGEQYF.

V and J are TRBV2 and TRBJ1-5; the D gene is possibly TRBD1 (5 bases). The ends were cut back, 2 bases at V and 0 bases at J, with 8 bases in the middle. This CDR3 spans 15 amino acids. CDR1 and CDR2 (germline): SNHLY, FYNNEI. CDR3 sequence (DNA): TGTGCCAGCAGTGAAATCCAGGGTAGCAATCAGCCCCAGCATTTT. It specifies CASSEIQGSNQPQHF.

The chain carries TRBV6-1 and TRBJ2-3; D unresolved. Germline loops: CDR1 MNHNS, CDR2 SASEGT. V lost 6 bases, J lost 1 base, and 14 bases lay in between. This CDR3 contains 15 residues. The CDR3 sequence: CASSPSPSGTDTQYF. CDR3 sequence (DNA): TGTGCCAGCAGCCCGTCTCCGTCCGGCACAGATACGCAGTATTTT.